The 2 T cell receptor beta chains below were found in one sample sequenced in a study of cytomegalovirus exposure and HLA in healthy donors. Primers included in the PCR were 60 Vbeta and 13 Jbeta primers. Clones were sequenced by immunoSEQ multiplex PCR, and TCRdb holds only the in-frame ones, with some missing. The sample consists of roughly 130,000 clones, more than 60% of them appearing once. Material: PBMCs. The origin of the receptors is a man aged 18 to 35 in good health and CMV-seronegative.

A note on this clone: The junction departs from germline at one end; a sequencing error may be responsible. The V call is TRBV19, the J call TRBJ2-2, with 10 bases identical to TRBD1. The CDR3 has 16 amino acids. CDR1 and CDR2 (germline): LNHDA, SQIVND (reference sequence). The CDR3 bases are TGTGCCAGTCGTATCCCGGGACAGGGGACCCCCGGGGAGCTGTTTTTT. Translated: CASRIPGQGTPGELFF.

The CDR3 loop reads CAISEPPGGASAEAFF. In DNA, the CDR3 is TGTGCCATCAGTGAGCCCCCAGGTGGGGCTAGCGCTGAAGCTTTCTTT. The rearrangement links TRBV10-3 to TRBJ1-1; a possible D gene is TRBD1 (5 bases). This CDR3 has 16 amino acids. Germline CDR1 and CDR2: ENHRY and SYGVKD. Trimming cost V 2 bases and J 6 bases, with 19 bases left between them.